This T cell receptor (beta chain) was recorded in a study of diagnostic markers for celiac disease. Germline CDR1 MGHRA, CDR2 YSYEKL. This CDR3 has 15 residues. TCRdb processed the reads again and assigns one entry to each CDR3 protein, with no DNA. The sample has several thousand distinct CDR3 sequences. This chain links TRBV4-1 with TRBJ2-5; TCRdb gives TRBD1 as the D gene, but with no DNA this cannot be confirmed. Sequencing was performed on either unsorted cells or a sorted T cell fraction (not recorded which). This receptor was obtained from a human donor. This table probably holds off-target reads from a library built for another chain. The CDR3 loop reads CASSPGQGHFGTQYF.